These 14 T cell receptor beta chains came from one sample sequenced in a study of T cells after posttransplantation cyclophosphamide. Libraries were prepared by immunoSEQ multiplex PCR; TCRdb keeps only in-frame clonotypes and omits some of them. There are tens of thousands of clones in the sample; 85% to 95% occur only once, and around 3% lies in the top ten. Specimen: PBMCs. These TCRs come from a woman aged 45-65 years in good health and a related stem cell transplant donor.

The chain is built from TRBV6-1 and TRBJ1-1; a weak D match, TRBD1 (5 bases). This CDR3 has 14 residues. Per germline, CDR1 MNHNS and CDR2 SASEGT. The V gene lost 2 bases and the J gene lost 0 bases, with 7 bases spanning the gap. The CDR3 DNA sequence: TGTGCCAGCAGTGAACCAGGGATGAACACTGAAGCTTTCTTT. Amino acids: CASSEPGMNTEAFF.

This clone has a single count. V gene TRBV11-2 combines with J gene TRBJ2-7; 7 bases fit TRBD2. V lost 1 base, J lost 0 bases, and 12 bases stayed unmatched. The CDR3 length is 18 residues. Germline lookup yields CDR1 SGHAT and CDR2 FQNNGV. The CDR3 DNA is TGTGCCAGCAGCTTAGGCTGGGGCCCCACTAGCGCCTCCTACGAGCAGTACTTC. The encoded protein is CASSLGWGPTSASYEQYF.

The chain carries TRBV11-2 and TRBJ1-1; 7 bases are shared with TRBD1. The length of the CDR3 is 17 residues. With 4 bases clipped from V and 0 bases from J, the junction kept 11 bases outside the gene matches. Germline lookup yields CDR1 SGHAT and CDR2 FQNNGV. The DNA for the CDR3 is TGTGCCAGCAGCTCCCAAGGACAGGTCTTCATGAACACTGAAGCTTTCTTT. Protein sequence: CASSSQGQVFMNTEAFF.

The chain joins TRBV5-1 to TRBJ1-4; a possible D gene is TRBD1 (5 bases). The germline V and J ends were trimmed by 0 bases and 8 bases, with 14 bases remaining between them. Per the germline V gene, CDR1 is SGHRS and CDR2 is YFSETQ. CDR3 length: 15 residues. CDR3 sequence: CASSLEAGKNEKLFF. The CDR3 nucleotides read TGCGCCAGCAGCTTGGAAGCAGGGAAAAACGAAAAACTGTTTTTT.

This chain uses TRBV18 with TRBJ2-1; TRBD2 matches at 12 bases. This CDR3 is built from 16 residues. Germline trimming cut 6 bases from V and 7 bases from J; bases unmatched to any gene: 10. In germline, CDR1 is KGHSH, CDR2 LQKENI. The CDR3 here is CASSPTSGSRLNEQFF. The CDR3 nucleotides are TGTGCCAGCTCCCCGACTAGCGGGAGTCGGTTGAATGAGCAGTTCTTC.

This chain joins TRBV7-2 and TRBJ1-1; 11 nucleotides agree with TRBD1. The CDR3 contains 14 residues. Looked up from germline, CDR1 is SGHTA and CDR2 is FQGNSA. V shed 5 bases and J 3 bases; nucleotides not matched to a gene: 2. The CDR3, as DNA: TGTGCCAGCAGCCCGGGACAGGGGGACACTGAAGCTTTCTTT. It yields the protein CASSPGQGDTEAFF.

The chain recombines TRBV5-8 with TRBJ1-2; D may be TRBD1 (6 bases). V was clipped by 6 bases and J by 1 base, with 16 bases between them. The CDR3 is made up of 15 amino acids. Germline V gene lookup returns CDR1 SGHTS and CDR2 YDEGEE. The CDR3 reads CASTHGTLHNYGYTF. CDR3 in DNA: TGTGCCAGCACCCATGGGACACTACATAACTATGGCTACACCTTC.

This sequence joins TRBV19 and TRBJ2-5; TRBD2 matches 7 bases. CDR3 length equals 18 residues. Losses at the gene ends were 5 bases for V and 2 bases for J; bases not matched to a gene: 17. Germline V gives CDR1 LNHDA, CDR2 SQIVND (reference sequence). The chain's CDR3 is CASSGVRAGDTQQETQYF. CDR3 in DNA: TGTGCCAGTAGTGGCGTAAGGGCGGGAGATACCCAACAAGAGACCCAGTACTTC.

The rearrangement links TRBV9 to TRBJ2-2; D might be TRBD1 (5 bases). The germline V gene has CDR1 SGDLS and CDR2 YYNGEE. Trimming stripped 2 bases from V and 8 bases from J, with 16 bases between. This CDR3 is 15 amino acids long. The CDR3 bases are TGTGCCAGCAGCGTTACCAGGGAAGGGGTGGGGGAGCTGTTTTTT. This sequence encodes CASSVTREGVGELFF.

The J gene is TRBJ1-1, the V gene TRBV7-8; D gene uncertain. The CDR3 contains 12 residues. The V end lost 5 bases, the J end lost 4 bases, and 8 bases lay between the germline ends. CDR1 is SGHVS, CDR2 FQNEAQ, per germline. Here the CDR3 reads CASSTQITEAFF. In DNA form, the CDR3 reads TGTGCCAGCAGCACACAGATCACTGAAGCTTTCTTT.

The chain carries TRBV19 and TRBJ1-3; D remains ambiguous. CDR1 is LNHDA, CDR2 SQIVND, per germline (reference sequence). The CDR3 spans 17 residues. V was cut by 1 base and J by 3 bases, with 16 bases left in between. CDR3 nucleotides: TGTGCCAGTAGTATAGCGTCCCAGAGGCACCTTGGAAACACCATATATTTT. This gives the protein CASSIASQRHLGNTIYF.

In its sample, this clone was seen a few times. The chain joins TRBV6-6 to TRBJ1-1, with D possibly being TRBD1 (5 bases). CDR1 is MNHNY, CDR2 SVGAGI, per germline (reference sequence). The CDR3 consists of 14 residues. V dropped 8 bases and J dropped 1 base, with 14 bases sitting between them. CDR3 coding DNA: TGTGCCAGCCGTTCGGACACGCAGAACACTGAAGCTTTCTTT. Translation: CASRSDTQNTEAFF.

The genes are TRBV7-3 and TRBJ2-7; 12 nucleotides line up with TRBD1. CDR3 length equals 13 residues. Germline V gives CDR1 SGHTA, CDR2 FQGTGA. V lost 5 bases and J lost 5; bases outside the gene matches: 1. This CDR3 reads CASSGTGGHEQYF. CDR3 sequence (DNA): TGTGCCAGCAGCGGGACAGGGGGCCACGAGCAGTACTTC.

V and J are TRBV5-1 and TRBJ2-3; 10 bases map to TRBD1. The V gene end was trimmed by 2 bases and the J gene end by 5 bases; junction bases not matched to a gene: 5. Germline V gene sequence: CDR1 SGHRS, CDR2 YFSETQ. This CDR3 is 15 amino acids long. The DNA for the CDR3 is TGCGCCAGCAGCTTCGACAGGGGGCGCGGAGATACGCAGTATTTT. It specifies CASSFDRGRGDTQYF.